This is a list of T cell receptor beta chains from one sample in a study of cytomegalovirus exposure and HLA in healthy donors. Clones were read by immunoSEQ multiplex PCR, and TCRdb kept only the in-frame ones, dropping some. The table has about 110,000 clones, 60% to 85% seen once. Sequenced sample: PBMCs. These receptors were taken from a woman in her 30s in good health and CMV-seronegative. CDR3s include the opening cysteine and the closing phenylalanine or tryptophan. D genes are given only for firm matches. Clone sizes are given selectively: once, few, many, or a class where the clone is expanded.

clone_size: once
d_call: TRBD1
j_call: TRBJ1-2
v_call: TRBV6-5
cdr3_nt: TGTGCCAGCAGTAGAACCAGGGGGTTCGACTATGGCTACACCTTC
cdr3_aa: CASSRTRGFDYGYTF

clone_size: .
d_call: .
j_call: TRBJ2-2
v_call: TRBV11-2
cdr3_nt: TGTGCCAGCAGCCGCCAGATTCTTGGCCCCGGGGAGCTGTTTTTT
cdr3_aa: CASSRQILGPGELFF

clone_size: few
d_call: .
j_call: TRBJ2-3
v_call: TRBV29-1
cdr3_nt: TGCAGCGTTGAGTCCCGGGGGATCGGAGATACGCAGTATTTT
cdr3_aa: CSVESRGIGDTQYF

clone_size: .
d_call: .
j_call: TRBJ2-7
v_call: TRBV25-1
cdr3_nt: TGTGCCAGCAGTGACATTACGGGTTCCGAGCAGTACTTC
cdr3_aa: CASSDITGSEQYF

clone_size: .
d_call: TRBD2
j_call: TRBJ2-5
v_call: TRBV7-8
cdr3_nt: TGTGCCAGCAGGAGCGGGGGGGCCGTTGAGACCCAGTACTTC
cdr3_aa: CASRSGGAVETQYF

clone_size: few
d_call: TRBD1
j_call: TRBJ1-5
v_call: TRBV7-2
cdr3_nt: TGTGCCAGCAGCTTAGAGTCGACCCGGACAGGGGGCTACCAGCCCCAGCATTTT
cdr3_aa: CASSLESTRTGGYQPQHF

clone_size: .
d_call: .
j_call: TRBJ1-1
v_call: TRBV6-5
cdr3_nt: TGTGCCAGCAGTTTAGGAACAGGGATGAACACTGAAGCTTTCTTT
cdr3_aa: CASSLGTGMNTEAFF

clone_size: .
d_call: .
j_call: TRBJ2-1
v_call: TRBV25-1
cdr3_nt: TGTGCCAGCAGTGACGGACAGTCGAGAAATGAGCAGTTCTTC
cdr3_aa: CASSDGQSRNEQFF

clone_size: few
d_call: TRBD1
j_call: TRBJ1-3
v_call: TRBV5-1
cdr3_nt: TGCGCCAGCAGCGGATCCGGGACAGGGTTTGGAAACACCATATATTTT
cdr3_aa: CASSGSGTGFGNTIYF

clone_size: .
d_call: .
j_call: TRBJ2-5
v_call: TRBV7-9
cdr3_nt: TGTGCCAGCAGCCTACTGGGGCCTCAAGAGACCCAGTACTTC
cdr3_aa: CASSLLGPQETQYF

clone_size: .
d_call: .
j_call: TRBJ1-3
v_call: TRBV7-2
cdr3_nt: TGTGCCAGCAGCCTGGGAAACACCATATATTTT
cdr3_aa: CASSLGNTIYF

clone_size: .
d_call: .
j_call: TRBJ2-6
v_call: TRBV30
cdr3_nt: TGTGCCTGGAGTGGGAGCCGCAGTGTCTCTGGGGCCAACGTCCTGACTTTC
cdr3_aa: CAWSGSRSVSGANVLTF

clone_size: .
d_call: .
j_call: TRBJ2-5
v_call: TRBV19
cdr3_nt: TGTGCCAGTCGGTCCTTCCAAGAGACCCAGTACTTC
cdr3_aa: CASRSFQETQYF

clone_size: once
d_call: TRBD1
j_call: TRBJ2-7
v_call: TRBV29-1
cdr3_nt: TGCAGCGTTGTTAGGGGGGACAGGGGAACGCGGGAGCAGTACTTC
cdr3_aa: CSVVRGDRGTREQYF

clone_size: .
d_call: TRBD1
j_call: TRBJ1-2
v_call: TRBV2
cdr3_nt: TGTGCCAGCAACGGACAGGGGATGAGCTATGGCTACACCTTC
cdr3_aa: CASNGQGMSYGYTF

clone_size: .
d_call: .
j_call: TRBJ2-1
v_call: TRBV16
cdr3_nt: TGTGCCAGCAGCCACGGACAGAATCAGTTCTTC
cdr3_aa: CASSHGQNQFF

clone_size: .
d_call: .
j_call: TRBJ2-3
v_call: TRBV19
cdr3_nt: TGTGCCAGTAAGTCCCCAGGGGCCACAGATACGCAGTATTTT
cdr3_aa: CASKSPGATDTQYF

clone_size: .
d_call: .
j_call: TRBJ1-2
v_call: TRBV28
cdr3_nt: TGTGCCAGCAGTCCCTCTGGGGGCGGCTATGGCTACACCTTC
cdr3_aa: CASSPSGGGYGYTF

clone_size: .
d_call: .
j_call: TRBJ1-1
v_call: TRBV9
cdr3_nt: TGTGCCAGCAGCCCGAGTGGGGGCGGCACTGAAGCTTTCTTT
cdr3_aa: CASSPSGGGTEAFF

clone_size: .
d_call: TRBD1
j_call: TRBJ1-2
v_call: TRBV30
cdr3_nt: TGTGCCTGGAGAAATGGAGGGGGCCGCGGCTACACCTTC
cdr3_aa: CAWRNGGGRGYTF

clone_size: few
d_call: .
j_call: TRBJ2-3
v_call: TRBV7-2
cdr3_nt: TGTGCCAGCAGCCTAAGGCGGGGCACAGATACGCAGTATTTT
cdr3_aa: CASSLRRGTDTQYF

clone_size: .
d_call: .
j_call: TRBJ1-2
v_call: TRBV4-3
cdr3_nt: TGCGCCAGCAGCCAAGAGCCGGGAGGAGGCTATGGCTACACCTTC
cdr3_aa: CASSQEPGGGYGYTF

clone_size: .
d_call: .
j_call: TRBJ1-2
v_call: TRBV19
cdr3_nt: TGTGCCAGTAGTCCCCGCCAGGCTAACTATGGCTACACCTTC
cdr3_aa: CASSPRQANYGYTF

clone_size: .
d_call: TRBD1
j_call: TRBJ2-5
v_call: TRBV2
cdr3_nt: TGTGCCAGCAGTACGGGACAGGGGAAGGGGGGGACCCAGTACTTC
cdr3_aa: CASSTGQGKGGTQYF

clone_size: .
d_call: .
j_call: TRBJ1-1
v_call: TRBV9
cdr3_nt: TGTGCCAGCAGCGTAAGCGCTATGAACACTGAAGCTTTCTTT
cdr3_aa: CASSVSAMNTEAFF

clone_size: .
d_call: TRBD2
j_call: TRBJ2-1
v_call: TRBV5-4
cdr3_nt: TGTGCCAGCAGCTGGGTTGGTGCGGGAGGCAGGAATGAGCAGTTCTTC
cdr3_aa: CASSWVGAGGRNEQFF

clone_size: .
d_call: TRBD2
j_call: TRBJ2-2
v_call: TRBV5-4
cdr3_nt: TGTGCCAGCAGCCGAGCGGGGGGGCCTACCGGGGAGCTGTTTTTT
cdr3_aa: CASSRAGGPTGELFF

clone_size: .
d_call: .
j_call: TRBJ2-3
v_call: TRBV4-3
cdr3_nt: TGCGCCAGCAGAGTCAGTCTAGCGACTAGCACAGATACGCAGTATTTT
cdr3_aa: CASRVSLATSTDTQYF

clone_size: .
d_call: TRBD2
j_call: TRBJ2-5
v_call: TRBV9
cdr3_nt: TGTGCCAGCAGCGTAGGTCTAGCGGGAGGCACAGAGACCCAGTACTTC
cdr3_aa: CASSVGLAGGTETQYF

clone_size: once
d_call: .
j_call: TRBJ2-7
v_call: TRBV6-5
cdr3_nt: TGTGCCAGCAGTACGCCGGGAAGGTCGTACGAGCAGTACTTC
cdr3_aa: CASSTPGRSYEQYF

clone_size: .
d_call: .
j_call: TRBJ2-7
v_call: TRBV7-9
cdr3_nt: TGTGCCAGCAGCTTAGAAATGGCCCGCACCTACGAGCAGTACTTC
cdr3_aa: CASSLEMARTYEQYF